Detailed here is one TCR beta chain. CDR1 and CDR2 from the germline V gene are SGHTA and FQGTGA. Trimming removed 4 bases from V and 4 bases from J; junction bases left unmatched: 13. This CDR3 is 18 amino acids long. The sample belongs to a study of blood T cell repertoires in COVID-19. At the level of the study: T cells, B-cell-depleted T cells, or PBMCs provided the cDNA or gDNA that served as material.

In terms of age and location, participants ranged from roughly 18 to 90 years and lived in approximately 26 US areas. In the original processing: Amplified reference gene primers provided the basis for estimating nucleated cell counts. Profiled with immunoSEQ multiplex PCR; TCRdb holds only in-frame clones, not every one. V and J calls and clone size are copied from that table; D and trimming were computed from the DNA. The profile shows around 250,000 clones, 70% to 90% of them singletons. Sequencing used PBMCs or T cells enriched from blood (not recorded which). V is TRBV7-3 and J is TRBJ1-2, with 12 bases identical to TRBD1. This TCR was recovered from a woman in her 50s who had recovered from COVID-19. Here the CDR3 reads CASSSPGQGAASTYGYTF. In DNA form, the CDR3 reads TGTGCCAGCAGCTCCCCGGGACAGGGGGCTGCATCTACCTATGGCTACACCTTC.